Shown below are 3 T cell receptor beta chains from a single sample sequenced in a study of shared clonotypes between healthy human individuals. TCRdb keeps only in-frame clones here, not all; method: immunoSEQ multiplex PCR. The sample has 2.3 million or so clones, roughly 93% seen once. The sample taken for sequencing was naive CD4+ T cells from PBMCs. The subset here: CD45RA+ positively selected. Every receptor here comes from a man younger than 35 in good health. Some clones in this sample may be carry-over from other donors' samples.

The rearrangement uses TRBV7-2 and TRBJ1-3; the D is unclear. Germline CDR1 reads SGHTA; CDR2 reads FQGNSA. CDR3 length: 14 amino acids. V was shortened by 5 bases and J by 0 bases, with 8 bases between the two germline ends. Here the CDR3 DNA reads TGTGCCAGCAGCGTCACAGTCTCTGGAAACACCATATATTTT. It translates to CASSVTVSGNTIYF. Combining the CDR3 with reference TRBV7-2 and TRBJ1-3 gives the whole variable domain GAGVSQSPSNKVTEKGKDVELRCDPISGHTALYWYRQSLGQGLEFLIYFQGNSAPDKSGLPSDRFSAERTGGSVSTLTIQRTQQEDSAVYLCASSVTVSGNTIYFGEGSWLTVV.

The chain has TRBV4-1 and TRBJ1-6; 7 nucleotides agree with TRBD1. Germline loops: CDR1 MGHRA, CDR2 YSYEKL. The CDR3 covers 18 residues. V shed 2 bases and J 8 bases; nucleotides not matched to a gene: 15. Written as DNA, the CDR3 is TGCGCCAGCAGCCAACAATACAGGGGCCGAAGGGGGGATTCACCCCTCCACTTT. Protein product: CASSQQYRGRRGDSPLHF.

The chain joins TRBV19 to TRBJ1-2; no firm D call. CDR3 length: 15 residues. V shed 6 bases and J shed 2 bases, with 16 bases lying between them. CDR1 and CDR2 from the germline V gene are LNHDA and SQIVND (reference sequence). In DNA form, the CDR3 reads TGTGCCAGTAGCGGGAGGGTCTCTTCCAACTATGGCTACACCTTC. It yields the protein CASSGRVSSNYGYTF. The full variable domain, completed using reference TRBV19 and TRBJ1-2, is DGGITQSPKYLFRKEGQNVTLSCEQNLNHDAMYWYRQDPGQGLRLIYYSQIVNDFQKGDIAEGYSVSREKKESFPLTVTSAQKNPTAFYLCASSGRVSSNYGYTFGSGTRLTVV.